The 27 T cell receptor beta chains below all came from one sample that was sequenced in a study of breast tumors, draining lymph nodes, adjacent tissues. Samples came from axillary lymph nodes draining the breast cancer. One entry per CDR3 protein, called by TCRdb with MiXCR from the multiplex PCR reads. This sample yields around 100,000 distinct CDR3 sequences, of which roughly 20% are seen a single time; roughly 1.2% belongs to the top ten. Sample: axillary lymph node tissue. Every receptor here comes from a female donor with breast cancer. Some clones in this sample may be carry-over from other donors' samples.

This clonotype was seen a handful of times. The gene calls are TRBV28 and TRBJ2-7; 9 positions match TRBD1. Trimming cost V 2 bases and J 4 bases; bases outside gene matches: 6. CDR1 and CDR2 (germline): MDHEN, SYDVKM. This CDR3 contains 15 residues. In nucleotides, the CDR3 is TGTGCCAGCAGTTTAGTTCTGGACAGGGGATACGAGCAGTACTTC. This encodes CASSLVLDRGYEQYF. The full variable domain, completed using reference TRBV28 and TRBJ2-7, is DVKVTQSSRYLVKRTGEKVFLECVQDMDHENMFWYRQDPGLGLRLIYFSYDVKMKEKGDIPEGYSVSREKKERFSLILESASTNQTSMYLCASSLVLDRGYEQYFGPGTRLTVT.

A note on this clonotype: This clone may be a read error of a much larger clone one base away. This chain uses TRBV6-1 with TRBJ2-5; D gene uncertain. There are 13 residues in the CDR3. In germline, CDR1 is MNHNS, CDR2 SASEGT. V was clipped by 4 bases and J by 7 bases, with 13 bases between them. The CDR3 DNA is TGTGCCAGCAGTGCGAAAAATACGGGGACCCAGTACTTC. Its translation is CASSAKNTGTQYF.

This clonotype was recorded many times. This chain uses TRBV5-1 with TRBJ1-2; D not certain. This CDR3 has 14 residues. V lost 0 bases to trimming and J lost 2 bases, with 8 bases between them. The germline V gene encodes CDR1 SGHRS and CDR2 YFSETQ. CDR3 in amino acids: CASSLAEGNYGYTF. CDR3 nucleotide sequence: TGCGCCAGCAGCTTGGCCGAGGGAAACTATGGCTACACCTTC.

This clonotype has ten or more counts. The rearrangement joins TRBV5-1 to TRBJ2-3; 9 bases map to TRBD2. Germline CDR1 SGHRS, CDR2 YFSETQ. CDR3 length equals 16 residues. V was pared by 1 base and J by 5 bases, with 8 bases of the junction left unmatched. CDR3 sequence reads: CASSLRRGRAVDTQYF. The CDR3 DNA reads TGCGCCAGCAGCTTGAGGCGCGGGAGGGCGGTAGATACGCAGTATTTT.

The chain couples TRBV6-1 to TRBJ2-2; TRBD1 agrees at 7 bases. Germline-derived CDR1 and CDR2 are MNHNS and SASEGT. This CDR3 is built from 15 residues. The ends lost 5 bases at V and 6 bases at J; junction bases unmatched: 9. The CDR3 region has the DNA TGTGCCAGCAGTCGAGGAGGAACAGGGGCCGGGGAGCTGTTTTTT. Its protein is CASSRGGTGAGELFF.

The chain links TRBV6-1 to TRBJ2-3; D is undetermined. This CDR3 has 19 amino acids. Trimming left V 3 bases short and J 2 bases short, with 24 bases between. The germline gives CDR1 MNHNS, CDR2 SASEGT. The CDR3, as DNA: TGTGCCAGCAGTGAGAAACCGGGCTCCGAAATGCCCCCCACAGATACGCAGTATTTT. It is translated as CASSEKPGSEMPPTDTQYF.

This clonotype has just a few counts. The V gene is TRBV20-1, the J gene TRBJ1-1; D ambiguous. V was clipped by 0 bases and J by 1 base, with 12 bases between them. CDR1 and CDR2 (germline): DFQATT, SNEGSKA (reference sequence). The CDR3 is made up of 15 amino acids. Written as DNA, the CDR3 is TGCAGTGCTAGAGATTATACGGGAGGGAACACTGAAGCTTTCTTT. This codes for CSARDYTGGNTEAFF.

This clonotype showed up many times. The chain uses TRBV4-1 and TRBJ2-7; 13 bases are a match to TRBD2. With V trimmed by 2 bases and J by 5 bases, 6 bases remained unmatched. Per germline, CDR1 MGHRA and CDR2 YSYEKL. The CDR3 has 16 residues. The CDR3 loop reads CASSQQTSGRADEQYF. CDR3 DNA: TGCGCCAGCAGCCAACAAACTAGCGGGAGGGCCGACGAGCAGTACTTC.

Ten or more counts support this clonotype. V usage is TRBV5-8 and J usage is TRBJ1-2, with no clear D. This CDR3 spans 12 amino acids. In germline, CDR1 is SGHTS, CDR2 YDEGEE. V shed 1 base and J shed 5 bases, with 6 bases lying between them. The CDR3 loop reads CASSLQEYGYTF. The CDR3 DNA sequence: TGTGCCAGCAGCTTGCAGGAGTATGGCTACACCTTC.

The chain is built from TRBV6-5 and TRBJ2-5, with a tentative D call TRBD1 (6 bases). V lost 7 bases to trimming and J lost 7 bases, with 13 bases between them. The length of the CDR3 is 12 residues. The V gene's germline CDR1 is MNHEY and CDR2 SVGAGI. The DNA of the CDR3 is TGTGCCAGCAAAGACAGGCTAGGGACCCAGTACTTC. It translates to CASKDRLGTQYF.

Points on this clonotype: It may be a read error: a sequence one base away is much more abundant. The chain has TRBV4-1 and TRBJ2-1, with TRBD1 matching 8 bases. This CDR3 contains 16 residues. The germline V gene encodes CDR1 MGHRA and CDR2 YSYEKL. Unmatched junction bases numbered 6, after V lost 0 bases and J lost 5 bases. The CDR3 sequence: CASSQDITGGNNEQFF. The CDR3 nucleotides read TGCGCCAGCAGCCAAGATATCACAGGGGGTAACAATGAGCAGTTCTTC.

This clonotype has only one observation. CDR3 sequence reads: CSARFAGVNEQFF. The CDR3 region has the DNA TGCAGTGCTAGATTTGCGGGAGTCAATGAGCAGTTCTTC. The chain combines TRBV20-1 with TRBJ2-1, with 7 bases fitting TRBD2. Germline V gives CDR1 DFQATT, CDR2 SNEGSKA (reference sequence). V dropped 2 bases and J dropped 6; count of bases not matched to a gene: 4. The CDR3 is 13 residues long.

Note on this clonotype: A clone one base away is much larger, so this may be a read error. The J gene is TRBJ2-5, the V gene TRBV20-1, with 7 positions matching TRBD2. From germline, CDR1 is DFQATT and CDR2 SNEGSKA (reference sequence). The CDR3 has 14 residues. In DNA, the CDR3 is TGCGGTGCTAGATTAGCGGGCCCATTGGAGACCCAGTACTTC. Amino acids: CGARLAGPLETQYF.

Many counts were recorded for this clonotype. The chain joins TRBV10-3 to TRBJ1-3; D may be TRBD1 (5 bases). Germline V gene data show CDR1 as ENHRY and CDR2 as SYGVKD. CDR3 length: 16 residues. V was pared by 9 bases and J by 0 bases, with 18 bases between. The CDR3 nucleotides read TGTGCCATAAAAGCCGGGACTGCGAGCTCTGGAAACACCATATATTTT. This translates into CAIKAGTASSGNTIYF.

This clonotype was found many times. The chain employs TRBV6-6 and TRBJ2-3; D is ambiguous. V lost 2 bases and J lost 2, with 8 bases in between. Germline-derived CDR1 and CDR2 are MNHNY and SVGAGI (reference sequence). This CDR3 is 14 amino acids long. The CDR3 sequence is CASSYTTDTDTQYF. In DNA, the CDR3 is TGTGCCAGCAGTTACACAACAGACACAGATACGCAGTATTTT.

This clonotype was recorded at least ten times. The chain is built from TRBV4-1 and TRBJ1-3; D is undetermined. CDR1 is MGHRA, CDR2 YSYEKL, per germline. Trimming pared 0 bases from V and 2 bases from J, leaving 14 bases between. CDR3 length equals 17 residues. The CDR3 reads CASSQDPAGRPGNTIYF. CDR3 nucleotide sequence: TGCGCCAGCAGCCAAGACCCCGCCGGGAGACCTGGAAACACCATATATTTT.

This clonotype came up once. Here the CDR3 omits its conserved ending phenylalanine or tryptophan, so a read error is the likely source. This chain connects TRBV20-1 to TRBJ2-1, with D tentatively TRBD1 (6 bases). The CDR3 is 15 residues long. Germline V gene data show CDR1 as DFQATT and CDR2 as SNEGSKA (reference sequence). V lost 5 bases, J lost 3 bases, and 17 bases lay in between. Here the CDR3 reads CSAGVEGTYYNEQFS. The CDR3 DNA sequence: TGCAGTGCTGGAGTTGAAGGGACATACTACAATGAGCAGTTCTCC.

This clonotype occurred many times. The chain uses TRBV5-1 and TRBJ2-7; 8 bases map to TRBD1. The CDR3 loop spans 15 amino acids. The trim removed 3 bases at V and 5 bases at J, leaving 10 bases unmatched. Germline V lookup: CDR1 SGHRS, CDR2 YFSETQ. The DNA for the CDR3 is TGCGCCAGCAGCTCCCGACAGGGGATCGGTCACGAGCAGTACTTC. Translating it yields CASSSRQGIGHEQYF.

As for this clonotype: This may be a read error: a much more frequent sequence differs by one nucleotide. The CDR3 does not end in the conserved phenylalanine or tryptophan, so this is likely a read error. This chain connects TRBV4-1 to TRBJ2-5, with 11 bases matching TRBD2. Germline trimming cut 1 base from V and 3 bases from J; bases unmatched to any gene: 4. The CDR3 totals 16 residues. Per the germline V gene, CDR1 is MGHRA and CDR2 is YSYEKL. CDR3 nucleotides: TGCGCCAGCAGCCAAGGACTAGCGGGAATTAAAGAGACCCAGTACCTC. Translated: CASSQGLAGIKETQYL.

This clonotype was picked up a small number of times. The chain couples TRBV28 to TRBJ2-2; possibly TRBD1 for D (5 bases). From germline, CDR1 is MDHEN and CDR2 SYDVKM. Deletions cut 3 bases from V and 0 bases from J, with 5 bases between. The CDR3 runs 14 residues. This CDR3 reads CASSLGPNTGELFF. The CDR3 DNA sequence: TGTGCCAGCAGTTTGGGGCCGAACACCGGGGAGCTGTTTTTT.

This clonotype was counted many times. The chain couples TRBV7-2 to TRBJ2-7; 8 bases line up with TRBD2. This CDR3 has 17 residues. Germline CDR1 and CDR2: SGHTA and FQGNSA. Trimming at V came to 0 bases and at J to 0 bases, leaving 7 bases not matched to a gene. CDR3 nucleotides: TGTGCCAGCAGCTTAGCCCCGCGGGGGGTCTTCTCCTACGAGCAGTACTTC. Protein: CASSLAPRGVFSYEQYF.

Ten or more counts support this clonotype. This chain uses TRBV4-1 with TRBJ2-7; the match to TRBD2 covers 7 bases. There are 15 residues in the CDR3. The V gene's germline CDR1 is MGHRA and CDR2 YSYEKL. The V and J ends lost 2 bases and 6 bases, in that order; junction bases with no gene match: 10. The CDR3 region is CASSQIPGRVSEQYF. DNA for the CDR3: TGCGCCAGCAGCCAAATTCCTGGGAGGGTCAGCGAGCAGTACTTC.

About this clonotype itself: One end of the junction is discordant with germline, which a read error may explain. V usage is TRBV5-8 and J usage is TRBJ1-4; no reliable D call. Germline assignment: CDR1 SGHTS and CDR2 YDEGEE. This CDR3 has 12 amino acids. The CDR3 region has the DNA TGTGCCAGCAGCTTCAATGATGAAAAACTGCTTTTT. Its translation is CASSFNDEKLLF.

This rearrangement joins TRBV2 to TRBJ1-1; the D gene is possibly TRBD1 (5 bases). V lost 11 bases to trimming and J lost 0 bases, with 13 bases between them. Germline-derived CDR1 and CDR2 are SNHLY and FYNNEI. This CDR3 region has 13 residues. The CDR3 sequence: CASGDFMNTEAFF. CDR3 in DNA: TGTGCCTCGGGGGATTTCATGAACACTGAAGCTTTCTTT.

This clonotype has at least ten counts. The chain joins TRBV7-6 to TRBJ1-4; D gene ambiguous. Trimming took off 8 bases at V and 5 bases at J, with 12 bases between the two ends. Germline values: CDR1 SGHVS, CDR2 FNYEAQ. The CDR3 length is 13 residues. The CDR3 sequence is CASSQRTNEKLFF. CDR3 DNA: TGTGCCAGCTCTCAGAGAACGAATGAAAAACTGTTTTTT.

The chain is built from TRBV9 and TRBJ1-1; TRBD1 agrees at 7 bases. Germline values: CDR1 SGDLS, CDR2 YYNGEE. The CDR3 runs 16 residues. With V trimmed by 4 bases and J by 4 bases, 13 bases remained unmatched. In DNA, the CDR3 is TGTGCCAGCAGCAGACGGGACAGCCTACTCCCCACTGAAGCTTTCTTT. It translates to CASSRRDSLLPTEAFF. The entire variable domain, with the rest obtained from reference TRBV9 and TRBJ1-1, is as follows: DSGVTQTPKHLITATGQRVTLRCSPRSGDLSVYWYQQSLDQGLQFLIQYYNGEERAKGNILERFSAQQFPDLHSELNLSSLELGDSALYFCASSRRDSLLPTEAFFGQGTRLTVV.

In its sample, this clonotype was seen many times. The chain uses TRBV2 and TRBJ1-4; TRBD1 is a possible D gene (6 bases). CDR1 is SNHLY, CDR2 FYNNEI, per germline. CDR3 length equals 16 residues. Trimming pared 6 bases from V and 1 base from J, leaving 15 bases between. The CDR3 loop reads CASRGITGRTNEKLFF. The CDR3 DNA sequence: TGTGCCAGCAGGGGGATCACAGGGAGAACTAATGAAAAACTGTTTTTT.